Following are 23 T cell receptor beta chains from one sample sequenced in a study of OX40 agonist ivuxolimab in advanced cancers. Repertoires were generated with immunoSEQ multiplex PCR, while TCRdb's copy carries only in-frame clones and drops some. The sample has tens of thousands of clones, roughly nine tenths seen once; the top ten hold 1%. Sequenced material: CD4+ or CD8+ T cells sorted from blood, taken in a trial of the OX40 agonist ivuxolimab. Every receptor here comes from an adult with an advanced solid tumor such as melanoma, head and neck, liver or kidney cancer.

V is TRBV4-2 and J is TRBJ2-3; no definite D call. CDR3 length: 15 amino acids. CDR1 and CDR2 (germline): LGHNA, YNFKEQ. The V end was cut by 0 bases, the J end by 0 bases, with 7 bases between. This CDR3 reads CASSQEPTSTDTQYF. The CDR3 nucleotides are TGTGCCAGCAGCCAAGAGCCGACTAGCACAGATACGCAGTATTTT.

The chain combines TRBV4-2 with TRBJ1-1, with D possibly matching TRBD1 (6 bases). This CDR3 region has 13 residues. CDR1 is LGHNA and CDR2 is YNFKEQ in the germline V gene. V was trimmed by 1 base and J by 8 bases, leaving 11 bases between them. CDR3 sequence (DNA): TGTGCCAGCAGCCAAGCCAACAGGGAAGAAGCTTTCTTT. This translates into CASSQANREEAFF.

CDR3 sequence (DNA): TGTGCCAGCAGCGACAGGGGGCCCTACGAGCAGTACTTC. It encodes CASSDRGPYEQYF. The chain is built from TRBV7-9 and TRBJ2-7; TRBD1 matches 10 bases. With 5 bases clipped from V and 2 bases from J, the junction kept 0 bases outside the gene matches. Germline lookup yields CDR1 SEHNR and CDR2 FQNEAQ (reference sequence). The CDR3 has 13 residues.

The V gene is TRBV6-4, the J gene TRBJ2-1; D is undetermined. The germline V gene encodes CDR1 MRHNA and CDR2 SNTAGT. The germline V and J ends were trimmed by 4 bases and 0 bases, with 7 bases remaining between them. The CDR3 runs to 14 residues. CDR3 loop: CASSGGSSYNEQFF. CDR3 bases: TGTGCCAGCAGTGGCGGAAGCTCCTACAATGAGCAGTTCTTC.

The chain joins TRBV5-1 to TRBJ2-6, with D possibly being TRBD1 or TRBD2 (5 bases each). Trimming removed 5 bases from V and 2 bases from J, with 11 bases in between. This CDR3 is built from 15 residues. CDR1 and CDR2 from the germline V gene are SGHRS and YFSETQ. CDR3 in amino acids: CASSREGPGANVLTF. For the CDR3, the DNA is TGCGCCAGCAGTCGCGAGGGGCCTGGGGCCAACGTCCTGACTTTC.

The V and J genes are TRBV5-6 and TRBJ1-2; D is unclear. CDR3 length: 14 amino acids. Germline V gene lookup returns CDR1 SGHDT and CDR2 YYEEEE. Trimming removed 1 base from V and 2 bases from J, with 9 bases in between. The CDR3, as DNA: TGTGCCAGCAGCTTGAGGGAACTCAACTATGGCTACACCTTC. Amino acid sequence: CASSLRELNYGYTF.

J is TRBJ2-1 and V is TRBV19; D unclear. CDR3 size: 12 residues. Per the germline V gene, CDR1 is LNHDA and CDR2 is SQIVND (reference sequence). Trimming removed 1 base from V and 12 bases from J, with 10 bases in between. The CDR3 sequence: CASSIVGSTQFF. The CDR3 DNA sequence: TGTGCCAGTAGTATAGTGGGATCAACGCAGTTCTTC.

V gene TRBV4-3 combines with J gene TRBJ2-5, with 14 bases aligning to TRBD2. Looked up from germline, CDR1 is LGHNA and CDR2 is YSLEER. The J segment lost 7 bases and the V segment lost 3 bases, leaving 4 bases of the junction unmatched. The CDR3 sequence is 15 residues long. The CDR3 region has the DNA TGCGCCAGCAGCCAGGGACTAGCGGGGGCTAGGACCCAGTACTTC. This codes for CASSQGLAGARTQYF.

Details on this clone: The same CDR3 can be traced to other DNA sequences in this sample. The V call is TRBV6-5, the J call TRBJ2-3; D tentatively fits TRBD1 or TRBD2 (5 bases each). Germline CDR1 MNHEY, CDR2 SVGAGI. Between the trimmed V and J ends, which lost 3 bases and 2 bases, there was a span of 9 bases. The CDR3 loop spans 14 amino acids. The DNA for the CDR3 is TGTGCCAGCAGTTATGGGGGTTCCACAGATACGCAGTATTTT. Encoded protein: CASSYGGSTDTQYF.

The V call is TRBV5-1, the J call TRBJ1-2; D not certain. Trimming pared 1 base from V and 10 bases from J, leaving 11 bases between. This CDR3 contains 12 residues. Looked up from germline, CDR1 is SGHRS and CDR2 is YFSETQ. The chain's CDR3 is CASSLQSPPYTF. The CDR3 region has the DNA TGCGCCAGCAGCTTGCAATCCCCCCCCTACACCTTC.

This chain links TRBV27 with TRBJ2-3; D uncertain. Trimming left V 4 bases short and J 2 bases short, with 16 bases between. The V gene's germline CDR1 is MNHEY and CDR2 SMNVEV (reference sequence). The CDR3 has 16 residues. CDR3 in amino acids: CASSSPPPFLTDTQYF. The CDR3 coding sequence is TGTGCCAGCAGTTCCCCGCCTCCCTTCCTCACAGATACGCAGTATTTT.

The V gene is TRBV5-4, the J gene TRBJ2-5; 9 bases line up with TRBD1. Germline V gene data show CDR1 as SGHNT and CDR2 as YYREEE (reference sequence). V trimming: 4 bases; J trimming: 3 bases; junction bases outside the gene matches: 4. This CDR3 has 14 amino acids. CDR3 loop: CASSLQGAKETQYF. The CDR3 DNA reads TGTGCCAGCAGCCTACAGGGGGCAAAAGAGACCCAGTACTTC.

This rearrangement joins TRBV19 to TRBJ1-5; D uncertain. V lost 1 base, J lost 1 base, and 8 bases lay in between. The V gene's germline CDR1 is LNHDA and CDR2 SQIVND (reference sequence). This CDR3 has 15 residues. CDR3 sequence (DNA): TGTGCCAGTAGTATAGCTGGATGGAGCAATCAGCCCCAGCATTTT. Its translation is CASSIAGWSNQPQHF.

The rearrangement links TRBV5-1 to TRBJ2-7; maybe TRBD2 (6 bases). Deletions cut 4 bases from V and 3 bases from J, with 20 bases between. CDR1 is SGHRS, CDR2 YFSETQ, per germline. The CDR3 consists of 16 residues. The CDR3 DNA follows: TGCGCCAGCAGCGAAATGGGGAGGACGGAGATCTACGAGCAGTACTTC. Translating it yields CASSEMGRTEIYEQYF.

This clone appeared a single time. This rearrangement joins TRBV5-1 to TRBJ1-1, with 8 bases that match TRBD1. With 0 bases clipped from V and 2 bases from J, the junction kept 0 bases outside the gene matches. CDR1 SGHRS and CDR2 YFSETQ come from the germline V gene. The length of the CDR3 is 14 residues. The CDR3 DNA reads TGCGCCAGCAGCTTGGCAGGGGGCAACACTGAAGCTTTCTTT. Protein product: CASSLAGGNTEAFF.

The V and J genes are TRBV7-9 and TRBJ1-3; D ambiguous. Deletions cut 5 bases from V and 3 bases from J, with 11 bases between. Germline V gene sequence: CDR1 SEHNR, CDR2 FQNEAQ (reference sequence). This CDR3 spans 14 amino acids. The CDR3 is CASSPRLVGNTIYF. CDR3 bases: TGTGCCAGCAGCCCTAGATTGGTTGGAAACACCATATATTTT.

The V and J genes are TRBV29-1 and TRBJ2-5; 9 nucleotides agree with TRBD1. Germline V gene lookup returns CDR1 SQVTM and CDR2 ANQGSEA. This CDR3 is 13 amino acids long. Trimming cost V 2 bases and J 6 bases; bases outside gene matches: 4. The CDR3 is CSVERDRAKTQYF. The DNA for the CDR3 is TGCAGCGTTGAAAGGGACAGGGCGAAGACCCAGTACTTC.

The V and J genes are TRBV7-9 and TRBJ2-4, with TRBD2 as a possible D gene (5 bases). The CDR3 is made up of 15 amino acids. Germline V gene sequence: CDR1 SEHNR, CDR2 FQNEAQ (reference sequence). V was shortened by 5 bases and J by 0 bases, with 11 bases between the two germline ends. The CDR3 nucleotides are TGTGCCAGCAGCACCCCAGGAGGAGCCAAAAACATTCAGTACTTC. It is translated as CASSTPGGAKNIQYF.

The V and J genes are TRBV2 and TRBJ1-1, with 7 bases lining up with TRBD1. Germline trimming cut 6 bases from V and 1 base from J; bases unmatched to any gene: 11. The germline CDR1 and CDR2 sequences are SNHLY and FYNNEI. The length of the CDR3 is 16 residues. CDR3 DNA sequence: TGTGCCAGCAGAAACACATGGACAGGACCGAACACTGAAGCTTTCTTT. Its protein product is CASRNTWTGPNTEAFF. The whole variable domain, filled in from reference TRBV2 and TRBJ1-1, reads EPEVTQTPSHQVTQMGQEVILRCVPISNHLYFYWYRQILGQKVEFLVSFYNNEISEKSEIFDDQFSVERPDGSNFTLKIRSTKLEDSAMYFCASRNTWTGPNTEAFFGQGTRLTVV.

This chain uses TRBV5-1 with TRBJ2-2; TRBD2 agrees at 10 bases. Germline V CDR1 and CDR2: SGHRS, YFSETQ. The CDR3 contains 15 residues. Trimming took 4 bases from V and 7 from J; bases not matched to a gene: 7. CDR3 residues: CASSIPGLANGELFF. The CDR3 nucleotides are TGCGCCAGCAGCATCCCGGGACTAGCGAACGGGGAGCTGTTTTTT.

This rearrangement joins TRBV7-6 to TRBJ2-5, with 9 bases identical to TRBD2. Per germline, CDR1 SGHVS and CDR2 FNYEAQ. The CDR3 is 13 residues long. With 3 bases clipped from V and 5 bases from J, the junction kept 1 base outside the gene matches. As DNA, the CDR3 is TGTGCCAGCAGCTTCGGACTAGCGGAGACCCAGTACTTC. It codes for CASSFGLAETQYF. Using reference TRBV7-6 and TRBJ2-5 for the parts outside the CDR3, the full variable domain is GAGVSQSPRYKVTKRGQDVALRCDPISGHVSLYWYRQALGQGPEFLTYFNYEAQQDKSGLPNDRFSAERPEGSISTLTIQRTEQRDSAMYRCASSFGLAETQYFGPGTRLLVL.

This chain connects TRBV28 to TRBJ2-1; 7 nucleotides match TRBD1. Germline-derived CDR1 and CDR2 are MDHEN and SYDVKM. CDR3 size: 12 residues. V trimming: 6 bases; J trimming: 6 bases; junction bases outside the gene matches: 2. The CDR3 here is CASRRQGNEQFF. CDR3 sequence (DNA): TGTGCCAGCAGAAGACAGGGCAATGAGCAGTTCTTC. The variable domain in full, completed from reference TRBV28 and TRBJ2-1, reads DVKVTQSSRYLVKRTGEKVFLECVQDMDHENMFWYRQDPGLGLRLIYFSYDVKMKEKGDIPEGYSVSREKKERFSLILESASTNQTSMYLCASRRQGNEQFFGPGTRLTVL.

The CDR3 is CASSEFPPRMTGEAYEQYF. Here the CDR3 DNA reads TGTGCCAGCAGTGAATTCCCCCCGCGCATGACAGGGGAGGCCTACGAGCAGTACTTC. The chain carries TRBV6-1 and TRBJ2-7; 8 bases line up with TRBD1. CDR1 MNHNS and CDR2 SASEGT come from the germline V gene. The ends lost 2 bases at V and 2 bases at J; junction bases unmatched: 17. The CDR3 spans 19 residues.